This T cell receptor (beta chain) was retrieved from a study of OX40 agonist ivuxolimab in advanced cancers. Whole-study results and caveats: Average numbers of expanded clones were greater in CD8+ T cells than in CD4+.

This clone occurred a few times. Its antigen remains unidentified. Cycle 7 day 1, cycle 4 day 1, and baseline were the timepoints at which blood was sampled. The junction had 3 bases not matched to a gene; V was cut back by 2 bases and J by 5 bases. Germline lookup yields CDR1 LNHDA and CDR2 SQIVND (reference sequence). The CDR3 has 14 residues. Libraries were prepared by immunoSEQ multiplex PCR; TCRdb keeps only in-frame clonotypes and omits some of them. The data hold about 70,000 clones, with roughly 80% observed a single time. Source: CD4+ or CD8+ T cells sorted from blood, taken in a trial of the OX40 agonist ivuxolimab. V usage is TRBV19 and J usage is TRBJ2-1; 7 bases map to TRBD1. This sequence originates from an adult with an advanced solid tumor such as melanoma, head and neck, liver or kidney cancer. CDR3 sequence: CASSILQGHNEQFF. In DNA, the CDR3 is TGTGCCAGTAGTATACTACAGGGGCACAATGAGCAGTTCTTC.